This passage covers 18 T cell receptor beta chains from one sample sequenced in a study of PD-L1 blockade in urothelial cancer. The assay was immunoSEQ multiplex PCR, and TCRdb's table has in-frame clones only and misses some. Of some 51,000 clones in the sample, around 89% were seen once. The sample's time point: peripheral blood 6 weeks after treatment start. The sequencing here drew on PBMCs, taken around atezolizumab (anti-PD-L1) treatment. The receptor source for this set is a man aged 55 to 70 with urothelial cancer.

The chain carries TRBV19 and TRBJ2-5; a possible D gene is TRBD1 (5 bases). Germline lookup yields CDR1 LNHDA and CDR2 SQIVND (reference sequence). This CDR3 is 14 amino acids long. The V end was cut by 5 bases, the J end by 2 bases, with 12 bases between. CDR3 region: CASSRPGQQETQYF. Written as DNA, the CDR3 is TGTGCCAGTAGTCGCCCCGGACAACAAGAGACCCAGTACTTC.

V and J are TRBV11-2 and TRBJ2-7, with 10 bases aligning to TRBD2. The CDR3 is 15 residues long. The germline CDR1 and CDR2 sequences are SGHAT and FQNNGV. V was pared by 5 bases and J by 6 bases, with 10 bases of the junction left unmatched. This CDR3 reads CASSPITSGRGEQYF. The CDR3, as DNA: TGTGCCAGCAGCCCCATTACCAGCGGGAGGGGCGAGCAGTACTTC.

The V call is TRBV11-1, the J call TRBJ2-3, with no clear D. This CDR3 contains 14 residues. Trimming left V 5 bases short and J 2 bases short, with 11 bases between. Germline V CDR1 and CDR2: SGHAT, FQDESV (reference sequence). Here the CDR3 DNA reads TGTGCCAGCAGCCAGCGAGGCAACACAGATACGCAGTATTTT. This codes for CASSQRGNTDTQYF.

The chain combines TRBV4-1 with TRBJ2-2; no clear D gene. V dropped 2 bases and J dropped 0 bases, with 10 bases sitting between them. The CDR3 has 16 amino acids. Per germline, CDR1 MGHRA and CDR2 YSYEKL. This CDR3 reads CASSQSLQSNTGELFF. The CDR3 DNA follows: TGCGCCAGCAGCCAATCATTACAATCGAACACCGGGGAGCTGTTTTTT.

The CDR3 bases are TGTGCCATCAGTGAGTCGGACCATCCAGCGGACGAGCAGTACTTC. Translation: CAISESDHPADEQYF. The J gene is TRBJ2-7, the V gene TRBV10-3; D might be TRBD2 (5 bases). This CDR3 is built from 15 residues. CDR1 is ENHRY, CDR2 SYGVKD, per germline. Trimming shortened V by 0 bases and J by 5 bases, and 14 bases separated the two germline ends.

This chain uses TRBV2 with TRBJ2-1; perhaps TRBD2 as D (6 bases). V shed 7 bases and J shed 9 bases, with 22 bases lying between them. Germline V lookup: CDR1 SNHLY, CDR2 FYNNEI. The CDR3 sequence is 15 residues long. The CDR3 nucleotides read TGTGCCAGCACCCGAATCTCGGGAGAAACATCTGAGCAGTTCTTC. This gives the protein CASTRISGETSEQFF. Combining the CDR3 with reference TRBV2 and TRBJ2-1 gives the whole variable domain EPEVTQTPSHQVTQMGQEVILRCVPISNHLYFYWYRQILGQKVEFLVSFYNNEISEKSEIFDDQFSVERPDGSNFTLKIRSTKLEDSAMYFCASTRISGETSEQFFGPGTRLTVL.

The CDR3, as DNA: TGTGCCAGCAGCCAAGATTCGGGGACAGTTGAAAAACTGTTTTTT. It is translated as CASSQDSGTVEKLFF. The chain employs TRBV4-2 and TRBJ1-4; 7 bases align to TRBD1. The CDR3 contains 15 residues. The V and J ends lost 0 bases and 7 bases, in that order; junction bases with no gene match: 5. Germline CDR1 is LGHNA and CDR2 is YNFKEQ.

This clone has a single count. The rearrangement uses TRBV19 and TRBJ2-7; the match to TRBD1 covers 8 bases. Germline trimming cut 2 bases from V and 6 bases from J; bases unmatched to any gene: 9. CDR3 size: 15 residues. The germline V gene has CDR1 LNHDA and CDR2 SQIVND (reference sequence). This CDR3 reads CASSISTGGTIEQYF. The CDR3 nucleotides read TGTGCCAGTAGTATAAGTACAGGGGGGACAATCGAGCAGTACTTC. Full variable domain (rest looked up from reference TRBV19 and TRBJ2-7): DGGITQSPKYLFRKEGQNVTLSCEQNLNHDAMYWYRQDPGQGLRLIYYSQIVNDFQKGDIAEGYSVSREKKESFPLTVTSAQKNPTAFYLCASSISTGGTIEQYFGPGTRLTVT.

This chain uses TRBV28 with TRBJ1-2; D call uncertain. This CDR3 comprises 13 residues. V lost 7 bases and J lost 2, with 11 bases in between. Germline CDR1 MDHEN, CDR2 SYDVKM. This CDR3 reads CASKDSANYGYTF. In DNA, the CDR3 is TGTGCCAGCAAAGATTCAGCGAACTATGGCTACACCTTC.

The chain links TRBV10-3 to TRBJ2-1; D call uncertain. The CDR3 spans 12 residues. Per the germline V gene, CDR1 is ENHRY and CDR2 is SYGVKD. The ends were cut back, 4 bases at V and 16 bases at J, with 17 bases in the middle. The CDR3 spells CAISANENSFFF. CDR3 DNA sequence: TGTGCCATCAGTGCAAATGAGAATAGTTTTTTCTTC.

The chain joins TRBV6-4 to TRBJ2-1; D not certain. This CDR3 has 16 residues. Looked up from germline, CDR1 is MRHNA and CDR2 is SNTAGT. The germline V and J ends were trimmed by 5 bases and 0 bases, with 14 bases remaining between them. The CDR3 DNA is TGTGCCAGCAGTATACAGTCCCCGAGCTCCTACAATGAGCAGTTCTTC. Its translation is CASSIQSPSSYNEQFF.

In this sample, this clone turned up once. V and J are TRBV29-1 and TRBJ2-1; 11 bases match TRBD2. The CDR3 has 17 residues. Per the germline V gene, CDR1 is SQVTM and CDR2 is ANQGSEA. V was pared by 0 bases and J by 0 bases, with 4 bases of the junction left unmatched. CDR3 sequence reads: CSVEDWGLADSYNEQFF. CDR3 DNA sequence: TGCAGCGTTGAAGACTGGGGACTAGCGGACTCCTACAATGAGCAGTTCTTC.

The CDR3 nucleotides read TGTGCCTGGATATGGGACAGGGGCGGCGGCTACACCTTC. Protein product: CAWIWDRGGGYTF. The chain is built from TRBV30 and TRBJ1-2; 10 bases line up with TRBD1. Trimming took 4 bases from V and 8 from J; bases not matched to a gene: 7. In germline, CDR1 is GTSNPN, CDR2 SVGIG (reference sequence). CDR3 size: 13 residues.

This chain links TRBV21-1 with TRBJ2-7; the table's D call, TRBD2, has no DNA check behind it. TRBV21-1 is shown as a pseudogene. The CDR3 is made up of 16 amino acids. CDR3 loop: CASSKVGGTKRHEQYF. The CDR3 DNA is TGTGCCAGCAGCAAAGTAGGCGGGACCAAGCGTCACGAGCAGTACTTC.

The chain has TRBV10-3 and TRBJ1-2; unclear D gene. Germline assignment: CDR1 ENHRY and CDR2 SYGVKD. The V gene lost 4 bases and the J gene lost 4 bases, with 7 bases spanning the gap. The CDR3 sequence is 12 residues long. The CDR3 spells CAISVAVYGYTF. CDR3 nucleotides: TGTGCCATCAGTGTGGCAGTCTATGGCTACACCTTC.

The CDR3 here is CASIPGGVGTDTQYF. CDR3 nucleotide sequence: TGTGCCAGCATCCCGGGAGGGGTCGGAACAGATACGCAGTATTTT. V usage is TRBV28 and J usage is TRBJ2-3, with 8 positions matching TRBD2. This CDR3 contains 15 residues. Unmatched junction bases numbered 9, after V lost 7 bases and J lost 3 bases. The V gene's germline CDR1 is MDHEN and CDR2 SYDVKM.

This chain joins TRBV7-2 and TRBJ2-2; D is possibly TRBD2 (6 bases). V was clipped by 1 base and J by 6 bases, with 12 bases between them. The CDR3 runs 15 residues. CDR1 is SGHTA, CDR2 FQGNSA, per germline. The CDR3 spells CASSLEGLRAGELFF. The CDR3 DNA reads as TGTGCCAGCAGCTTAGAGGGACTTCGTGCCGGGGAGCTGTTTTTT.

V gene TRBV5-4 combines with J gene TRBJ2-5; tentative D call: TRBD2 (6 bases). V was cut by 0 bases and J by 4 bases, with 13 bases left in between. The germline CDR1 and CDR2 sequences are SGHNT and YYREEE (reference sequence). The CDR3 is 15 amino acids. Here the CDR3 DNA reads TGTGCCAGCAGCTTGGAGTCAGGGCGGGGAGAGACCCAGTACTTC. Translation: CASSLESGRGETQYF.